This entry lists 8 T cell receptor beta chains sequenced from one sample in a study of T cell responses to AZD1222 COVID-19 vaccine. Measured with immunoSEQ multiplex PCR; TCRdb has only the in-frame clones, and not every one. The data show just under 150,000 clones, about 92% seen once. This specimen consisted of peripheral blood, obtained 28 days after the second AZD1222 dose. These TCRs come from an adult who received the AZD1222 COVID-19 vaccine.

The V call is TRBV14, the J call TRBJ1-1; no reliable D call. The CDR3 totals 13 residues. V dropped 4 bases and J dropped 1 base, with 7 bases sitting between them. CDR1 is SGHDN and CDR2 is FVKESK in the germline V gene. The CDR3 here is CASSLTGNTEAFF. The CDR3 nucleotides are TGTGCCAGCAGCCTCACCGGGAACACTGAAGCTTTCTTT.

This chain links TRBV5-4 with TRBJ1-4; no reliable D call. Per the germline V gene, CDR1 is SGHNT and CDR2 is YYREEE (reference sequence). This CDR3 has 17 amino acids. Trimming cost V 7 bases and J 6 bases, with 25 bases left between them. CDR3 in amino acids: CASLAFLFVVRDEKLFF. As DNA, the CDR3 is TGTGCCAGCTTAGCGTTTCTTTTTGTCGTGCGGGATGAAAAACTGTTTTTT. The full variable domain, rest sourced from reference TRBV5-4 and TRBJ1-4, is ETGVTQSPTHLIKTRGQQVTLRCSSQSGHNTVSWYQQALGQGPQFIFQYYREEENGRGNFPPRFSGLQFPNYSSELNVNALELDDSALYLCASLAFLFVVRDEKLFFGSGTQLSVL.

This chain uses TRBV5-6 with TRBJ2-1; maybe TRBD1 (5 bases). The germline V and J ends were trimmed by 0 bases and 4 bases, with 17 bases remaining between them. This CDR3 has 17 amino acids. Germline CDR1 SGHDT, CDR2 YYEEEE. In DNA, the CDR3 is TGTGCCAGCAGCTTGGAAAGGGGTAGAATTAGTTACAATGAGCAGTTCTTC. The encoded protein is CASSLERGRISYNEQFF.

The count of this clone is one. The rearrangement links TRBV5-4 to TRBJ2-7; tentative D call: TRBD1 (6 bases). Trimming removed 0 bases from V and 7 bases from J, with 11 bases in between. Germline CDR1 is SGHNT and CDR2 is YYREEE (reference sequence). The CDR3 is 13 residues long. The CDR3 DNA sequence: TGTGCCAGCAGCTTGGTCAGGGGCAGGGAGCAGTACTTC. This gives the protein CASSLVRGREQYF.

The rearrangement links TRBV19 to TRBJ1-1; no reliable D call. Germline V gene lookup returns CDR1 LNHDA and CDR2 SQIVND (reference sequence). V shed 10 bases and J shed 1 base, with 25 bases lying between them. The CDR3 has 17 amino acids. Here the CDR3 DNA reads TGTGCCAAAAGTCGGGAGGGTGTGGCTCCGGAGAACACTGAAGCTTTCTTT. This encodes CAKSREGVAPENTEAFF.

The chain has TRBV30 and TRBJ1-6; D is perhaps TRBD1 (5 bases). V gave up 4 bases and J gave up 4 bases, with 14 bases separating them. The CDR3 has 15 amino acids. Germline V gives CDR1 GTSNPN, CDR2 SVGIG (reference sequence). The CDR3 DNA sequence: TGTGCCTGGACCGGGACGGTTCTTTATAATTCACCCCTCCACTTT. Its translation: CAWTGTVLYNSPLHF.

The rearrangement links TRBV27 to TRBJ2-3; TRBD2 matches 8 bases. The germline CDR1 and CDR2 sequences are MNHEY and SMNVEV (reference sequence). The length of the CDR3 is 14 residues. V trimming: 5 bases; J trimming: 8 bases; junction bases outside the gene matches: 9. The CDR3 protein is CASSMAGGVGTQYF. CDR3 in DNA: TGTGCCAGCAGTATGGCGGGAGGAGTTGGTACGCAGTATTTT.

V gene TRBV14 combines with J gene TRBJ2-2; D tentatively reads TRBD1 or TRBD2 (5 bases each). The V end lost 4 bases, the J end lost 0 bases, and 12 bases lay between the germline ends. The CDR3 extends over 16 amino acids. Germline V lookup: CDR1 SGHDN, CDR2 FVKESK. The CDR3 coding sequence is TGTGCCAGCAGCCGAGGAATGGGGGCGAACACCGGGGAGCTGTTTTTT. Its translation: CASSRGMGANTGELFF.